Listed here is a single T cell receptor beta chain. This sample is drawn from a study of CD8 T cells in Susac syndrome. Random hexamers primed reverse transcription of 0.5 to 1 ug RNA. TCRdb called the immunoSEQ multiplex PCR reads again in MiXCR, with one record for every CDR3 protein. The sample consists of more than 150,000 distinct CDR3 sequences, around 96% of them appearing once. V was pared by 0 bases and J by 10 bases, with 15 bases between. CDR1 is SQVTM and CDR2 is ANQGSEA in the germline V gene. The CDR3 is 13 amino acids. The source is a human donor in good health. Sequenced: CD4+ T cells from PBMCs. The chain has TRBV29-1 and TRBJ1-2; D is possibly TRBD1 (5 bases). The CDR3 is CSVEDEGTIAYTF. The CDR3 DNA sequence: TGCAGCGTTGAAGATGAAGGGACTATCGCCTACACCTTC.